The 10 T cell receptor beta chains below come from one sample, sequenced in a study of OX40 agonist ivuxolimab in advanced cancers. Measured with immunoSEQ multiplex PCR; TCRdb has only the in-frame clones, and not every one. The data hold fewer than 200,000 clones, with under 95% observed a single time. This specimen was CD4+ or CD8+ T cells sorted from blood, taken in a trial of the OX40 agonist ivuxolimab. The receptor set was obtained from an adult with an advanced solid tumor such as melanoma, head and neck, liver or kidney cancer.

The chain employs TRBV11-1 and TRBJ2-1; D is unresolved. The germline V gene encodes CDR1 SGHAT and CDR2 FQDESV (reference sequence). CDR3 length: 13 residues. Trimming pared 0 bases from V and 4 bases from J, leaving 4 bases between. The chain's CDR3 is CASSLAGYNEQFF. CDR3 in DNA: TGTGCCAGCAGCTTAGCAGGGTACAATGAGCAGTTCTTC.

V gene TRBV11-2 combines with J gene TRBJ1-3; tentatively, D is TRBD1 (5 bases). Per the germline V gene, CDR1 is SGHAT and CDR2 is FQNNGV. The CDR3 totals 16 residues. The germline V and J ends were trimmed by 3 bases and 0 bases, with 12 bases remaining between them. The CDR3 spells CASSFFREASGNTIYF. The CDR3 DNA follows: TGTGCCAGCAGCTTTTTCAGGGAAGCCTCTGGAAACACCATATATTTT.

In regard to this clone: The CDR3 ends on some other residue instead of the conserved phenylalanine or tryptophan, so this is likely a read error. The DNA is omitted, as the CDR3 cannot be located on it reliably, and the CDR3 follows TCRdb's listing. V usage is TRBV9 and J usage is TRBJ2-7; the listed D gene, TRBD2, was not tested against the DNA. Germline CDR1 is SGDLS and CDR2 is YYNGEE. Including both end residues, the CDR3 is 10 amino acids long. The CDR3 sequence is CASSVTSGRA.

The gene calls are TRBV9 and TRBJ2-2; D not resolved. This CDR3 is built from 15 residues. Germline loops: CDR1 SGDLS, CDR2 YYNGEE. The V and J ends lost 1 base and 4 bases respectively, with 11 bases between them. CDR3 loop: CASSVSGPPTGELFF. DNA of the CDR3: TGTGCCAGCAGCGTATCCGGGCCCCCCACCGGGGAGCTGTTTTTT. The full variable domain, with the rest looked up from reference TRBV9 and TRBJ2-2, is DSGVTQTPKHLITATGQRVTLRCSPRSGDLSVYWYQQSLDQGLQFLIQYYNGEERAKGNILERFSAQQFPDLHSELNLSSLELGDSALYFCASSVSGPPTGELFFGEGSRLTVL.

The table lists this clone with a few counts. In DNA, the CDR3 is TGTGCCAGCAGCTTTTGGTCCCCCGGGGGTGAAGCTTTCTTT. Protein sequence: CASSFWSPGGEAFF. The rearrangement uses TRBV11-2 and TRBJ1-1, with D perhaps matching TRBD1 (5 bases). V lost 3 bases to trimming and J lost 7 bases, with 15 bases between them. From germline, CDR1 is SGHAT and CDR2 FQNNGV. The CDR3 loop spans 14 amino acids.

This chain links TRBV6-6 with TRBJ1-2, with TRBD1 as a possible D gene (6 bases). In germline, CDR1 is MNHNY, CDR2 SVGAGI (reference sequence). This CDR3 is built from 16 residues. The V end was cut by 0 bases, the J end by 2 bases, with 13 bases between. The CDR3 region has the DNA TGTGCCAGCAGTTACTCGCGGGGCAGGGGAAACTATGGCTACACCTTC. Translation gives CASSYSRGRGNYGYTF.

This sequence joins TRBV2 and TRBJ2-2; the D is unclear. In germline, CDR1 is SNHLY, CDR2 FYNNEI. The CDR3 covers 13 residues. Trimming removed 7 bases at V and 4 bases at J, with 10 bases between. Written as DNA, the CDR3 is TGTGCCAGCATCCGGGTGATCACCGGGGAGCTGTTTTTT. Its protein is CASIRVITGELFF.

CDR3 bases: TGTGCCAGCAGCGTAGCGGGGTCCCAAGAGACCCAGTACTTC. This sequence encodes CASSVAGSQETQYF. The chain uses TRBV9 and TRBJ2-5, with D tentatively TRBD2 (5 bases). Germline V gene lookup returns CDR1 SGDLS and CDR2 YYNGEE. This CDR3 has 14 residues. V was pared by 0 bases and J by 1 base, with 7 bases between.

The CDR3 region is CASNVQYYGYTF. CDR3 nucleotide sequence: TGTGCCAGCAATGTGCAATACTATGGCTACACCTTC. The chain links TRBV9 to TRBJ1-2, with D unresolved. CDR3 size: 12 residues. V dropped 6 bases and J dropped 3 bases, with 9 bases sitting between them. Germline loops: CDR1 SGDLS, CDR2 YYNGEE.

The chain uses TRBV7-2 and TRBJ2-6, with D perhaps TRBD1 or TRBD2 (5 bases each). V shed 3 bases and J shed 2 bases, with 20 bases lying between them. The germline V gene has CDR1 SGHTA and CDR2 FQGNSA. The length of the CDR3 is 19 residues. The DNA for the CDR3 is TGTGCCAGCAGCTTGACACCCTCGGCAGGGAGAACTGGGGCCAACGTCCTGACTTTC. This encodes CASSLTPSAGRTGANVLTF.